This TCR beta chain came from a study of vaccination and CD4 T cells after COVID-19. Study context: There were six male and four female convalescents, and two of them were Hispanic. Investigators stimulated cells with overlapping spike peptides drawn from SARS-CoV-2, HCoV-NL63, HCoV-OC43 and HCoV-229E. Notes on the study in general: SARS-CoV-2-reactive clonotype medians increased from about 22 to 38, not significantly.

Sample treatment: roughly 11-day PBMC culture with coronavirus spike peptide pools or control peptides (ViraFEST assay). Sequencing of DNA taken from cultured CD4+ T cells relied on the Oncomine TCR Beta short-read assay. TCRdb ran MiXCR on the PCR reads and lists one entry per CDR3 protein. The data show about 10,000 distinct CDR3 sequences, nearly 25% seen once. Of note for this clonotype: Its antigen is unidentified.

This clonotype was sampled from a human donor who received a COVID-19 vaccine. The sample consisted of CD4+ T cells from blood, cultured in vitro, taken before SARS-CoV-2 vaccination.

CDR3 protein: CASSDGTDTQYF. The CDR3 DNA is TGCGCCAGCAGTGATGGTACAGATACGCAGTATTTT. The chain joins TRBV10-1 to TRBJ2-3; D gene ambiguous. The CDR3 runs to 12 residues. Germline V gives CDR1 WNHNN, CDR2 SYGVQD (reference sequence). The V end lost 3 bases, the J end lost 3 bases, and 4 bases lay between the germline ends.